These T cell receptor beta chains were read from a single sample in a study of blood T cell repertoires in COVID-19. Sequenced by immunoSEQ multiplex PCR; TCRdb stores in-frame clones only, minus some. The sample contains 100,000 to 150,000 clones, around 85% of which appear only once. The material sequenced was peripheral blood. The receptors were sampled from a woman over 75 with COVID-19, enrolled during active disease. Each CDR3 is given with its conserved first and last residue. Fields, in order: CDR3 protein, V gene, CDR3 length, clone size. Clone size is stated in some rows and not others, as once, few, many or a class when expanded.

cdr3_aa: CASSYRGGDEKLFF
v_call: TRBV6-6
cdr3_length: 14
clone_size: NA

cdr3_aa: CASSQRGQGTSSYNSPLHF
v_call: TRBV4-2
cdr3_length: 19
clone_size: once

cdr3_aa: CASSATPEKYNEQFF
v_call: TRBV11-2
cdr3_length: 15
clone_size: once

cdr3_aa: CASSAGTGGNQPQHF
v_call: TRBV27
cdr3_length: 15
clone_size: NA

cdr3_aa: CATSKQTGANEQFF
v_call: TRBV15
cdr3_length: 14
clone_size: NA

cdr3_aa: CASSPGAYGYTF
v_call: TRBV7-2
cdr3_length: 12
clone_size: few

cdr3_aa: CATWGDRAETQYF
v_call: TRBV6-5
cdr3_length: 13
clone_size: once

cdr3_aa: CASSLSASILKNIQYF
v_call: TRBV28
cdr3_length: 16
clone_size: NA

cdr3_aa: CASSARADTQYF
v_call: TRBV9
cdr3_length: 12
clone_size: NA

cdr3_aa: CASSLNKRAITDTQYF
v_call: TRBV7-3
cdr3_length: 16
clone_size: few

cdr3_aa: CASSGRGGGSYNSPLHF
v_call: TRBV28
cdr3_length: 17
clone_size: NA

cdr3_aa: CASSTDSATDTQYF
v_call: TRBV19
cdr3_length: 14
clone_size: NA

cdr3_aa: CASSAGRDSNYGYTF
v_call: TRBV5-1
cdr3_length: 15
clone_size: NA

cdr3_aa: CASSSRTGYNEQFF
v_call: TRBV6-5
cdr3_length: 14
clone_size: once

cdr3_aa: CASSDRFTNEKLFF
v_call: TRBV27
cdr3_length: 14
clone_size: NA

cdr3_aa: CASSTPWGQSSYNEQFF
v_call: TRBV28
cdr3_length: 17
clone_size: NA

cdr3_aa: CASSPGLAGGDEQFF
v_call: TRBV5-1
cdr3_length: 15
clone_size: NA

cdr3_aa: CASSSEVWDRGNSPLHF
v_call: TRBV7-9
cdr3_length: 17
clone_size: NA

cdr3_aa: CASSLANPGQTYEQYF
v_call: TRBV7-9
cdr3_length: 16
clone_size: once

cdr3_aa: CASSFGGTGEYGYTF
v_call: TRBV7-8
cdr3_length: 15
clone_size: NA

cdr3_aa: CASSQWDSHLGKLFF
v_call: TRBV3-1/TRBV3-2
cdr3_length: 15
clone_size: NA

cdr3_aa: CASSKPGQGITDTQYF
v_call: TRBV5-4
cdr3_length: 16
clone_size: NA

cdr3_aa: CASSLLAGEGEQFF
v_call: TRBV5-1
cdr3_length: 14
clone_size: NA

cdr3_aa: CARPGTSGMGDPGELFF
v_call: TRBV19
cdr3_length: 17
clone_size: NA

cdr3_aa: CASSLGPGSYNEQFF
v_call: TRBV7-8
cdr3_length: 15
clone_size: once

cdr3_aa: CASSPGTSGPGGFF
v_call: TRBV28
cdr3_length: 14
clone_size: NA

cdr3_aa: CASSVSFSSGQYF
v_call: TRBV5-1
cdr3_length: 13
clone_size: once

cdr3_aa: CASSQTPLAGGPTDTQYF
v_call: TRBV7-8
cdr3_length: 18
clone_size: NA

cdr3_aa: CASSLGGASSYNEQFF
v_call: TRBV5-1
cdr3_length: 16
clone_size: NA

cdr3_aa: CASSVNRGGEQYF
v_call: TRBV2
cdr3_length: 13
clone_size: NA

cdr3_aa: CSARTGVSYGYTF
v_call: TRBV29-1
cdr3_length: 13
clone_size: NA

cdr3_aa: CASSGQREGKQYF
v_call: TRBV2
cdr3_length: 13
clone_size: once

cdr3_aa: CASSSPGHLYGYTF
v_call: TRBV28
cdr3_length: 14
clone_size: NA

cdr3_aa: CASSIKTSASSGANVLTF
v_call: TRBV27
cdr3_length: 18
clone_size: NA

cdr3_aa: CASSPPVQPQHF
v_call: TRBV28
cdr3_length: 12
clone_size: NA

cdr3_aa: CASKTGELHEQFF
v_call: TRBV28
cdr3_length: 13
clone_size: NA

cdr3_aa: CASSPGTGWDEKLFF
v_call: TRBV19
cdr3_length: 15
clone_size: NA

cdr3_aa: CASSLEGSSGANVLTF
v_call: TRBV7-2
cdr3_length: 16
clone_size: NA

cdr3_aa: CASSTLIQGKRGNQPQHF
v_call: TRBV18
cdr3_length: 18
clone_size: NA

cdr3_aa: CASSLEATGELFF
v_call: TRBV27
cdr3_length: 13
clone_size: NA

cdr3_aa: CSAPSLDTQYF
v_call: TRBV20-1
cdr3_length: 11
clone_size: NA

cdr3_aa: CASSLVWGTSVPDNEQFF
v_call: TRBV5-1
cdr3_length: 18
clone_size: NA